Shown below are 25 T cell receptor beta chains from a single sample sequenced in a study of cytomegalovirus exposure and HLA in healthy donors. The PCR made use of 60 Vbeta and 13 Jbeta primers. The data were produced by immunoSEQ multiplex PCR, yet TCRdb's version contains in-frame clones alone and is incomplete. This table has fewer than 200,000 clones, more than 70% appearing once. Specimen: PBMCs. All receptors derive from a male donor in good health and CMV-seronegative.

This rearrangement joins TRBV15 to TRBJ1-1; maybe TRBD1 (6 bases). The CDR3 loop spans 16 amino acids. Germline CDR1 is LNHNV and CDR2 is YYDKDF (reference sequence). V was cut by 1 base and J by 0 bases, with 12 bases left in between. CDR3 in DNA: TGTGCCACCAGCAGAGTGGGGGGGCCAATGAACACTGAAGCTTTCTTT. Translated, it gives CATSRVGGPMNTEAFF.

The chain combines TRBV28 with TRBJ1-2, with 8 bases aligning to TRBD1. The CDR3 loop spans 13 amino acids. V trimming: 7 bases; J trimming: 4 bases; junction bases outside the gene matches: 5. Germline V gene lookup returns CDR1 MDHEN and CDR2 SYDVKM. The CDR3 DNA reads as TGTGCCAGCACGAGGACAGGGCCCTATGGCTACACCTTC. Encoded protein: CASTRTGPYGYTF.

CDR3 amino acids: CASSGGRTSGLTGELFF. The CDR3 bases are TGTGCCAGCAGCGGTGGGAGGACTAGCGGGCTCACCGGGGAGCTGTTTTTT. J is TRBJ2-2 and V is TRBV9, with 11 bases matching TRBD2. After removal of 3 bases from V and 4 bases from J, the junction contained 8 bases not matched to a gene. Germline lookup yields CDR1 SGDLS and CDR2 YYNGEE. This CDR3 contains 17 residues. Full variable domain (rest looked up from reference TRBV9 and TRBJ2-2): DSGVTQTPKHLITATGQRVTLRCSPRSGDLSVYWYQQSLDQGLQFLIQYYNGEERAKGNILERFSAQQFPDLHSELNLSSLELGDSALYFCASSGGRTSGLTGELFFGEGSRLTVL.

The genes are TRBV11-2 and TRBJ1-1, with D maybe TRBD1 (5 bases). The CDR3 sequence is 13 residues long. Germline-derived CDR1 and CDR2 are SGHAT and FQNNGV. Trimming shortened V by 6 bases and J by 10 bases, and 18 bases separated the two germline ends. CDR3 residues: CASSLTRGGVAFF. The CDR3 region has the DNA TGTGCCAGCAGTTTGACACGGGGCGGGGTAGCTTTCTTT.

The gene calls are TRBV2 and TRBJ1-5; 10 bases agree with TRBD1. J was trimmed by 7 bases and V by 6 bases; bases with no gene match: 6. There are 14 residues in the CDR3. The V gene's germline CDR1 is SNHLY and CDR2 FYNNEI. The DNA for the CDR3 is TGTGCCAGCAGCCCGGGACAGGGGAACCAGCCCCAGCATTTT. Amino acid sequence: CASSPGQGNQPQHF.

This clone has only a few counts. The chain joins TRBV2 to TRBJ2-1, with TRBD1 matching 10 bases. Germline values: CDR1 SNHLY, CDR2 FYNNEI. With 6 bases clipped from V and 4 bases from J, the junction kept 9 bases outside the gene matches. The CDR3 is made up of 16 amino acids. The DNA of the CDR3 is TGTGCCAGCAGAACCAGACAGGGGGCGGTTTACAATGAGCAGTTCTTC. Amino acids: CASRTRQGAVYNEQFF.

The chain links TRBV4-2 to TRBJ2-3, with 7 bases fitting TRBD2. CDR3 length: 17 amino acids. Per germline, CDR1 LGHNA and CDR2 YNFKEQ. V dropped 0 bases and J dropped 1; count of bases not matched to a gene: 7. The CDR3 reads CASSQETLADGTDTQYF. CDR3 bases: TGTGCCAGCAGCCAAGAAACGCTAGCGGATGGCACAGATACGCAGTATTTT.

The chain carries TRBV6-5 and TRBJ1-2, with 8 positions matching TRBD1. Germline V lookup: CDR1 MNHEY, CDR2 SVGAGI. J gave up 0 bases and V 7 bases, and 4 bases lay outside the gene matches. CDR3 size: 14 residues. The CDR3 DNA reads TGTGCCAGCAATAGACAGGGGACTAACTATGGCTACACCTTC. Translating gives CASNRQGTNYGYTF.

This clone was detected only a few times. The chain links TRBV6-5 to TRBJ1-2, with 9 bases fitting TRBD1. Germline CDR1 MNHEY, CDR2 SVGAGI. This CDR3 is built from 13 residues. V was pared by 4 bases and J by 8 bases, with 5 bases of the junction left unmatched. The CDR3 loop is CASSSHRGLGYTF. CDR3 in DNA: TGTGCCAGCAGTTCCCACAGGGGGCTCGGCTACACCTTC.

This clone was found a few times. The chain links TRBV9 to TRBJ1-6, with D maybe TRBD1 (5 bases). The CDR3 runs 14 residues. Per germline, CDR1 SGDLS and CDR2 YYNGEE. The V end lost 0 bases, the J end lost 8 bases, and 9 bases lay between the germline ends. The DNA for the CDR3 is TGTGCCAGCAGCGTAGGGGGCCTTGATTCACCCCTCCACTTT. It codes for CASSVGGLDSPLHF.

The chain uses TRBV5-1 and TRBJ2-5, with 10 positions matching TRBD2. Per the germline V gene, CDR1 is SGHRS and CDR2 is YFSETQ. The CDR3 length is 15 residues. Trimming took 2 bases from V and 3 from J; bases not matched to a gene: 4. The CDR3 DNA reads as TGCGCCAGCAGCTTTATGAGCGGGGGGGAAGAGACCCAGTACTTC. Its translation is CASSFMSGGEETQYF.

This chain joins TRBV28 and TRBJ2-2; the match to TRBD2 covers 8 bases. The CDR3 has 14 residues. V lost 7 bases to trimming and J lost 1 base; unmatched junction nucleotides: 2. The germline V gene has CDR1 MDHEN and CDR2 SYDVKM. In DNA form, the CDR3 reads TGTGCCAGCATCGCGGGAGGGAACACCGGGGAGCTGTTTTTT. Its protein is CASIAGGNTGELFF.

The CDR3 region has the DNA TGTGCCAGCAGCACACAGATCATGAACACTGAAGCTTTCTTT. Translating it yields CASSTQIMNTEAFF. The chain is built from TRBV7-8 and TRBJ1-1; D gene unclear. This CDR3 is built from 14 residues. The germline V gene has CDR1 SGHVS and CDR2 FQNEAQ. Trimming stripped 5 bases from V and 0 bases from J, with 10 bases between.

About this clone itself: The sample contains more than one DNA sequence encoding this CDR3. The chain couples TRBV7-2 to TRBJ2-5, with D tentatively TRBD1 (5 bases). The V end was cut by 5 bases, the J end by 8 bases, with 15 bases between. The CDR3 length is 13 residues. CDR1 and CDR2 from the germline V gene are SGHTA and FQGNSA. The CDR3 coding sequence is TGTGCCAGCAGCCCAAGGACAATAGAAACCCAGTACTTC. Translation: CASSPRTIETQYF.

The V and J genes are TRBV7-9 and TRBJ2-1, with TRBD2 matching 13 bases. The CDR3 totals 17 residues. Looked up from germline, CDR1 is SEHNR and CDR2 is FQNEAQ (reference sequence). With 5 bases clipped from V and 2 bases from J, the junction kept 6 bases outside the gene matches. DNA for the CDR3: TGTGCCAGCAGCCCCGGTGGACTAGCGGGAGCCTACAATGAGCAGTTCTTC. Amino acids: CASSPGGLAGAYNEQFF.

This clone was recorded a few times. The V and J genes are TRBV20-1 and TRBJ1-2; no clear D. CDR3 length equals 11 residues. Trimming stripped 3 bases from V and 7 bases from J, with 9 bases between. The germline V gene encodes CDR1 DFQATT and CDR2 SNEGSKA (reference sequence). This CDR3 is CSASPGGGYTF. The CDR3, as DNA: TGCAGTGCTAGCCCAGGTGGTGGCTACACCTTC.

The chain couples TRBV9 to TRBJ2-1, with 8 bases identical to TRBD1. The V and J ends lost 5 bases and 5 bases, in that order; junction bases with no gene match: 9. Germline CDR1 and CDR2: SGDLS and YYNGEE. This CDR3 contains 15 residues. CDR3 sequence (DNA): TGTGCCAGCAGGCCGAATGGACAGGGTCACAATGAGCAGTTCTTC. Its protein product is CASRPNGQGHNEQFF.

The rearrangement uses TRBV5-1 and TRBJ2-2, with 8 bases fitting TRBD2. The CDR3 length is 18 residues. J lost 0 bases, V lost 4 bases, and 11 bases had no gene match. Germline V gene sequence: CDR1 SGHRS, CDR2 YFSETQ. CDR3 amino acids: CASSTEPGAGANTGELFF. The CDR3 DNA reads as TGCGCCAGCAGCACCGAACCGGGAGCGGGAGCGAACACCGGGGAGCTGTTTTTT.

The chain links TRBV6-5 to TRBJ1-2; 7 nucleotides agree with TRBD1. The CDR3 contains 14 residues. V gave up 6 bases and J gave up 4 bases; unmatched junction bases: 8. From germline, CDR1 is MNHEY and CDR2 SVGAGI. The CDR3 bases are TGTGCCAGCAGACACCGACAGGGTGTCTATGGCTACACCTTC. Translated, it gives CASRHRQGVYGYTF.

The chain links TRBV25-1 to TRBJ2-7; D not certain. Germline V gene data show CDR1 as MGHDK and CDR2 as SYGVNS. This CDR3 is 12 amino acids long. Trimming took 5 bases from V and 4 from J, leaving 9 bases between them. The CDR3 region has the DNA TGTGCCAGCAGTCCCGGAGCATACGAGCAGTACTTC. This codes for CASSPGAYEQYF.

V and J are TRBV5-1 and TRBJ1-2, with a tentative D call TRBD1 (5 bases). From germline, CDR1 is SGHRS and CDR2 YFSETQ. The germline V and J ends were trimmed by 0 bases and 8 bases, with 8 bases remaining between them. The CDR3 is made up of 12 amino acids. This chain's CDR3 is CASSLAQGGYTF. DNA for the CDR3: TGCGCCAGCAGCTTGGCCCAGGGAGGCTACACCTTC.

The rearrangement links TRBV7-2 to TRBJ2-7, with D possibly matching TRBD2 (5 bases). CDR3 length: 15 residues. V gave up 5 bases and J gave up 2 bases, with 16 bases separating them. Looked up from germline, CDR1 is SGHTA and CDR2 is FQGNSA. This CDR3 is CASSLRAGAAYEQYF. CDR3 in DNA: TGTGCCAGCAGCCTCCGTGCGGGTGCCGCCTACGAGCAGTACTTC.

This clone was counted a single time. The junction shows a germline mismatch at one end, possibly a read error. The chain joins TRBV7-9 to TRBJ1-2, with TRBD1 matching over 7 bases. This CDR3 has 14 residues. The germline CDR1 and CDR2 sequences are SEHNR and FQNEAQ (reference sequence). This chain's CDR3 is CSSRGGHLNYGYTF. The CDR3 nucleotides read TGTTCCAGCAGGGGGGGGCACCTGAACTATGGCTACACCTTC.

The CDR3, as DNA: TGTGCCAGCAGTTACTCTAGCGCTAGCGGGAGACCCGAGCAGTACTTC. Translating gives CASSYSSASGRPEQYF. V and J are TRBV6-6 and TRBJ2-7, with TRBD2 matching over 10 bases. The V segment lost 0 bases and the J segment 6 bases; nucleotides outside the gene matches: 8. Germline loops: CDR1 MNHNY, CDR2 SVGAGI (reference sequence). There are 16 residues in the CDR3.

The chain is built from TRBV27 and TRBJ1-1, with 9 bases that match TRBD1. From germline, CDR1 is MNHEY and CDR2 SMNVEV (reference sequence). The trim removed 5 bases at V and 5 bases at J, leaving 6 bases unmatched. The CDR3 sequence is 14 residues long. CDR3 nucleotides: TGTGCCAGCAGTGGGACAGGGTCAGGGACTGAAGCTTTCTTT. Translating gives CASSGTGSGTEAFF.